This T cell receptor (beta chain) derives from a study of blood T cells in healthy people across ages. Findings of the study overall: TCR beta diversity, measured per million T cells, fell in a roughly linear way with age. Compared with aged donors, long-lived donors showed fewer expanded clones, suggesting selection. The study lacked donor CMV status, which possibly confounded expanded clonotype changes.

V gave up 5 bases and J gave up 3 bases, with 13 bases separating them. CDR3 size: 14 residues. Per the germline V gene, CDR1 is SGHVS and CDR2 is FQNEAQ. A few counts support this clonotype. Its specificity is not known. The authors ran a second PCR of roughly 6 to 12 cycles using a sample-barcoded 5' primer and a J-beta primer mix. TCRdb used MiXCR to reprocess the 5' RACE reads, holding one entry per CDR3 protein. This sample carries about 1.6 million distinct CDR3 sequences, roughly 32% of them seen once, and the ten largest clones take 11%. This TCR was sampled from a woman aged 30 to 39 in good health. The rearrangement links TRBV7-8 to TRBJ2-5, with D perhaps TRBD2 (5 bases). The material sequenced was blood. In DNA form, the CDR3 reads TGTGCCAGCAGCCCTAGCCTCTTGGAAGAGACCCAGTACTTC. Its translation: CASSPSLLEETQYF. The variable domain in full, with the rest retrieved from reference TRBV7-8 and TRBJ2-5, is GAGVSQSPRYKVAKRGQDVALRCDPISGHVSLFWYQQALGQGPEFLTYFQNEAQLDKSGLPSDRFFAERPEGSVSTLKIQRTQQEDSAVYLCASSPSLLEETQYFGPGTRLLVL.